Listed here are 25 T cell receptor beta chains from one sample, sequenced in a study of glioma-infiltrating T cells (TCRdb year 2016). The sequencer listed for this sample is Illumina MiSeq. TCR alpha and beta CDR3 regions were amplified with the iRepertoire nested amplicon-rescue multiplex PCR (arm-PCR) platform from RNA. TCRdb ran its own pipeline on the public reads, namely fastp trimming at Q25 and MiXCR clone calling, and kept in-frame beta chains. For every CDR3 protein sequence, its rows merge into one entry that carries the most common genes and DNA. This sample is represented by fewer than 11,000 distinct CDR3 sequences; roughly 59% of them were singletons. The ten top clones hold less than 25% of the sample. Material for sequencing was glioma tissue, nonneoplastic brain tissue, or PBMCs (not recorded which). The source is a human donor with low-grade glioma or glioblastoma, undergoing nonglioma brain surgery, or in good health (not recorded which).

The sample holds many counts of this clonotype. This chain connects TRBV2 to TRBJ2-7; TRBD1 aligns across 9 bases. The CDR3 loop spans 11 amino acids. The V and J ends lost 11 bases and 1 base, in that order; junction bases with no gene match: 0. Germline V gives CDR1 SNHLY, CDR2 FYNNEI. CDR3 DNA sequence: TGTGCCGGGACAGGGTCCTACGAGCAGTACTTC. Translation gives CAGTGSYEQYF. Together with reference TRBV2 and TRBJ2-7, the CDR3 gives the full variable domain: EPEVTQTPSHQVTQMGQEVILRCVPISNHLYFYWYRQILGQKVEFLVSFYNNEISEKSEIFDDQFSVERPDGSNFTLKIRSTKLEDSAMYFCAGTGSYEQYFGPGTRLTVT.

By proportion, this clonotype is medium-sized. The V and J genes are TRBV20-1 and TRBJ1-4; a possible D gene is TRBD1 (5 bases). Germline V lookup: CDR1 DFQATT, CDR2 SNEGSKA (reference sequence). V shed 1 base and J shed 4 bases, with 19 bases lying between them. The CDR3 is made up of 17 amino acids. The chain's CDR3 is CSARGPGTLGNNEKLFF. DNA of the CDR3: TGCAGTGCTAGAGGTCCCGGGACCCTGGGGAATAATGAAAAACTGTTTTTT.

On this clonotype itself: A read error may produce the germline difference seen at one junction end. The CDR3 DNA reads TGTGCCAGCAGTTACTCAACATACCCTTCGACAGGGGCATTGAACACTGAAGCCTCCTTT. It encodes CASSYSTYPSTGALNTEASF. The chain employs TRBV6-5 and TRBJ1-1; TRBD1 matches 8 bases. Looked up from germline, CDR1 is MNHEY and CDR2 is SVGAGI. This CDR3 has 20 residues.

This clonotype has ten or more counts. The J gene is TRBJ2-3, the V gene TRBV19; TRBD2 agrees at 10 bases. J lost 8 bases, V lost 0 bases, and 11 bases had no gene match. This CDR3 spans 17 amino acids. Germline V gene sequence: CDR1 LNHDA, CDR2 SQIVND (reference sequence). CDR3 protein: CASSIEGAGGPSGTQYF. The CDR3 region has the DNA TGTGCCAGTAGTATAGAAGGAGCGGGAGGGCCAAGCGGTACGCAGTATTTT.

This clonotype is termed medium-sized. This chain connects TRBV4-3 to TRBJ2-7; TRBD1 might be the D (6 bases). V gave up 2 bases and J gave up 7 bases, with 12 bases separating them. Germline CDR1 LGHNA, CDR2 YSLEER. The CDR3 spans 13 residues. The CDR3 region has the DNA TGCGCCAGCAGCCAACCCACAGGGAGAGAGCAGTACTTC. Encoded protein: CASSQPTGREQYF.

This clonotype came up once. The V and J genes are TRBV19 and TRBJ2-5; D call uncertain. Between the trimmed V and J ends, which lost 3 bases and 8 bases, there was a span of 19 bases. This CDR3 comprises 15 residues. The germline V gene encodes CDR1 LNHDA and CDR2 SQIVND (reference sequence). CDR3 sequence reads: CASSMSPLWADTQYF. The CDR3 bases are TGTGCCAGTAGTATGTCACCCCTATGGGCAGATACCCAGTACTTC. The complete variable domain, with remaining parts taken from reference TRBV19 and TRBJ2-5, reads DGGITQSPKYLFRKEGQNVTLSCEQNLNHDAMYWYRQDPGQGLRLIYYSQIVNDFQKGDIAEGYSVSREKKESFPLTVTSAQKNPTAFYLCASSMSPLWADTQYFGPGTRLLVL.

Comment on this clonotype: At one end the junction does not follow the germline gene, possibly because of a read error. V and J are TRBV12-3 or TRBV12-4 and TRBJ2-7; possibly TRBD2 for D (6 bases). The CDR3 length is 15 residues. The CDR3 DNA reads TGTGCCAGATCTTACGGGACTGCGAGCTCCTACGAGCGGTACTTC. The encoded protein is CARSYGTASSYERYF.

This clonotype occurred many times. This may be a read error: a much more frequent sequence differs by one nucleotide. The chain couples TRBV20-1 to TRBJ1-1; D call uncertain. The V gene lost 1 base and the J gene lost 5 bases, with 11 bases spanning the gap. This CDR3 region has 13 residues. Germline-derived CDR1 and CDR2 are DFQATT and SNEGSKA (reference sequence). CDR3 coding DNA: TGCAGTGCTAGAGGGTCTCGTGGAACTGAAGCTTTCTTT. Translating gives CSARGSRGTEAFF.

A word on this clonotype: One junction end disagrees with the germline gene, perhaps due to a read error. V and J are TRBV12-3 or TRBV12-4 and TRBJ1-3; D gene unclear. The CDR3 has 16 residues. The CDR3 loop reads CASSSKLSDSGSTIYF. CDR3 nucleotide sequence: TGTGCCAGCAGTTCAAAACTCTCGGACTCTGGAAGCACCATATATTTT.

The gene calls are TRBV20-1 and TRBJ2-1, with 9 bases fitting TRBD2. The germline V gene has CDR1 DFQATT and CDR2 SNEGSKA (reference sequence). Unmatched junction bases numbered 9, after V lost 4 bases and J lost 5 bases. This CDR3 comprises 15 residues. This chain's CDR3 is CSAIDGLACDNEQFF. The CDR3 DNA reads as TGCAGTGCTATAGACGGACTAGCGTGCGACAATGAGCAGTTCTTC.

This chain uses TRBV20-1 with TRBJ2-7; 12 bases match TRBD2. The germline CDR1 and CDR2 sequences are DFQATT and SNEGSKA (reference sequence). The CDR3 covers 15 residues. Trimming removed 6 bases from V and 4 bases from J; junction bases left unmatched: 10. In DNA form, the CDR3 reads TGCAGTGCCCCCGACCTGACTAGCGGGAGATACGAGCAGTACTTC. This gives the protein CSAPDLTSGRYEQYF.

Concerning this clonotype itself: This CDR3 fails to terminate in the conserved phenylalanine or tryptophan, so it likely reflects a read error. The V and J genes are TRBV5-1 and TRBJ1-5; 8 bases map to TRBD1. CDR1 SGHRS and CDR2 YFSETQ come from the germline V gene. The CDR3 has 17 amino acids. CDR3 in DNA: TGCGCCAGCAGCTTGGACGGACAGGGTTCCATCAATCAGCCACAGCATCTT. As protein: CASSLDGQGSINQPQHL.

Remarks on this clonotype: One end of the junction fails to match germline, which may point to a read error. The chain uses TRBV10-3 and TRBJ2-3; D is unclear. CDR1 is ENHRY, CDR2 SYGVKD, per germline. The CDR3 sequence is 13 residues long. CDR3 in amino acids: CTIRPDSTDKQYF. CDR3 in DNA: TGTACCATCAGACCCGACTCCACAGATAAGCAGTATTTT.

This clonotype is labeled as medium-sized. This chain connects TRBV20-1 to TRBJ1-5, with TRBD1 as a possible D gene (5 bases). The CDR3 totals 17 residues. Trimming shortened V by 6 bases and J by 0 bases, and 21 bases separated the two germline ends. Germline V gene lookup returns CDR1 DFQATT and CDR2 SNEGSKA (reference sequence). This chain's CDR3 is CSASKAGARDSNQPQHF. The CDR3 DNA follows: TGCAGTGCCAGCAAGGCTGGTGCCAGGGATAGCAATCAGCCCCAGCATTTT.

The genes are TRBV20-1 and TRBJ2-7, with TRBD2 matching over 13 bases. The trim removed 4 bases at V and 10 bases at J, leaving 7 bases unmatched. The CDR3 loop spans 13 amino acids. Germline V gene data show CDR1 as DFQATT and CDR2 as SNEGSKA (reference sequence). CDR3 amino acids: CSAIRLAGGYQYF. CDR3 sequence (DNA): TGCAGTGCTATACGACTAGCGGGAGGTTACCAGTACTTC.

This clonotype is labeled medium-sized. The CDR3 nucleotides read TGTGCCAGCAGCCCGGACGGACAGATATACACTGAAGCTTTCTTT. Its protein product is CASSPDGQIYTEAFF. The V gene is TRBV11-2, the J gene TRBJ1-1; possible D gene TRBD1, 6 bases. The CDR3 runs 15 residues. V was cut by 5 bases and J by 3 bases, with 16 bases left in between. Germline assignment: CDR1 SGHAT and CDR2 FQNNGV.

For this clonotype: One end of the junction is discordant with germline, which a read error may explain. This sequence joins TRBV2 and TRBJ2-3; TRBD1 agrees at 9 bases. This CDR3 is 15 amino acids long. Per germline, CDR1 SNHLY and CDR2 FYNNEI. The DNA for the CDR3 is TGTGCCAGCAGTCCACCGGGACAGGGTGCAGATACTCAGTATTTT. This gives the protein CASSPPGQGADTQYF.

The chain joins TRBV6-5 to TRBJ2-1; no clear D gene. CDR3 size: 15 residues. Germline CDR1 reads MNHEY; CDR2 reads SVGAGI. V was cut by 3 bases and J by 2 bases, with 11 bases left in between. The CDR3 region is CASSYSVNTYNEQFF. The CDR3 coding sequence is TGTGCCAGCAGTTATAGTGTTAACACCTACAATGAGCAGTTCTTC.

There are a few counts of this clonotype. The rearrangement uses TRBV30 and TRBJ2-3, with D hard to call. V gave up 3 bases and J gave up 0 bases, with 7 bases separating them. This CDR3 has 13 amino acids. Looked up from germline, CDR1 is GTSNPN and CDR2 is SVGIG (reference sequence). CDR3 nucleotides: TGTGCCTGGAGCGGCTCTAGCACAGATACGCAGTATTTT. It encodes CAWSGSSTDTQYF.

The V gene is TRBV7-3, the J gene TRBJ2-7; possible D gene TRBD2, 5 bases. Germline assignment: CDR1 SGHTA and CDR2 FQGTGA. Between the trimmed V and J ends, which lost 4 bases and 5 bases, there was a span of 12 bases. CDR3 length equals 13 residues. The CDR3: CASSSRDGDEQYF. The CDR3 DNA reads as TGTGCCAGCAGCTCTCGGGATGGAGACGAGCAGTACTTC. Complete variable domain (other parts from reference TRBV7-3 and TRBJ2-7): GAGVSQTPSNKVTEKGKYVELRCDPISGHTALYWYRQSLGQGPEFLIYFQGTGAADDSGLPNDRFFAVRPEGSVSTLKIQRTERGDSAVYLCASSSRDGDEQYFGPGTRLTVT.

The J gene is TRBJ1-1, the V gene TRBV7-9, with no clear D. Between the trimmed V and J ends, which lost 0 bases and 5 bases, there was a span of 4 bases. This CDR3 has 12 amino acids. The germline CDR1 and CDR2 sequences are SEHNR and FQNEAQ (reference sequence). The CDR3 DNA is TGTGCCAGCAGCTTAGCGGGTACTGAAGCTTTCTTT. It yields the protein CASSLAGTEAFF.

This clonotype was found many times. A much bigger clone sits one base away, suggesting this may be a read error. This rearrangement joins TRBV6-1 to TRBJ1-1; 8 bases line up with TRBD1. The CDR3 length is 14 residues. V lost 5 bases to trimming and J lost 4 bases; unmatched junction nucleotides: 6. In germline, CDR1 is MNHNS, CDR2 SASEGT. DNA of the CDR3: TGTGCCAGCAGTTGGGACAGGAAAAGCACTGAAGCTTTCTTT. It specifies CASSWDRKSTEAFF.

With regard to this clonotype: A read error may produce the germline difference seen at one junction end. The J gene is TRBJ2-7, the V gene TRBV4-1; the match to TRBD1 covers 8 bases. The germline V gene has CDR1 MGHRA and CDR2 YSYEKL. The CDR3 has 17 residues. The CDR3 spells CASRQGPSRTGSYEQYF. The CDR3 DNA sequence: TGCGCCAGCAGACAAGGACCAAGCAGGACAGGGTCCTACGAGCAGTACTTC.

With respect to this clonotype: A much larger clone differs by one base, so this may be a read error. The chain has TRBV29-1 and TRBJ2-2, with 8 bases matching TRBD2. From germline, CDR1 is SQVTM and CDR2 ANQGSEA. V lost 1 base and J lost 5; bases outside the gene matches: 6. The CDR3 is 15 amino acids. The CDR3 nucleotides are TGCAGCGTTGAAGGGAGCGGGAGCGCGACCGGGGAGCTGTTTTTT. Its translation: CSVEGSGSATGELFF.

This clonotype counts as medium-sized. The chain employs TRBV3-1 and TRBJ1-5; perhaps TRBD1 as D (5 bases). The V end was cut by 2 bases, the J end by 11 bases, with 10 bases between. This CDR3 is built from 12 residues. CDR1 LGHDT and CDR2 YNNKEL come from the germline V gene (reference sequence). DNA of the CDR3: TGTGCCAGCAGCCAACGGGGGGAAACCCAGCATTTT. Residues: CASSQRGETQHF.